Listed here is a single T cell receptor (beta chain). Per the study methods: From reference gene primer amplification, estimates of nucleated cell counts were derived. Data came from immunoSEQ multiplex PCR; TCRdb stores just in-frame clones and leaves some out. The D gene and trimming were derived from the DNA, and the V and J assignments and clone size from that table. In the table there are about 100,000 clones, around 88% of which are singletons. This entry belongs to a study of blood T cell repertoires in COVID-19. Overall study context: There were acute and convalescent COVID-19 samples, and they came from the United States, Italy and Spain. T cells, B-cell-depleted T cells, or PBMCs supplied cDNA or gDNA.

Trimming removed 5 bases at V and 4 bases at J, with 2 bases between. CDR3 length: 11 residues. The rearrangement uses TRBV12-3 or TRBV12-4 and TRBJ2-2; D remains ambiguous. What was sequenced was peripheral blood. The TCR comes from a human donor in a cohort sampled during active COVID-19. The CDR3 DNA reads TGTGCCAGCAGTCGCACCGGGGAGCTGTTTTTT. Its protein product is CASSRTGELFF.